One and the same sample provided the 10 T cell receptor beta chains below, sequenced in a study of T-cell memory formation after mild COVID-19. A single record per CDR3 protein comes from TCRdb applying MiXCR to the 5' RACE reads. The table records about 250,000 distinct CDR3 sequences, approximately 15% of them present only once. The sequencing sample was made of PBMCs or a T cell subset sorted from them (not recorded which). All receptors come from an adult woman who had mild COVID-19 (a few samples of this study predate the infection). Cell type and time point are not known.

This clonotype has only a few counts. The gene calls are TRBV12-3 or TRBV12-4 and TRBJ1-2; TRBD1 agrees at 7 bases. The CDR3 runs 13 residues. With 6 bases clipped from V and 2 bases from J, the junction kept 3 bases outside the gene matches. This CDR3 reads CASRGTENYGYTF. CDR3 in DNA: TGTGCCAGCAGAGGGACAGAGAACTATGGCTACACCTTC.

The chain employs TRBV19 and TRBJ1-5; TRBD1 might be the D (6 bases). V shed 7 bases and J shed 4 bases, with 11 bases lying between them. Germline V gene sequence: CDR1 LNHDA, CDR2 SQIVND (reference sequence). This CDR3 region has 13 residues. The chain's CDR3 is CASTGQRNQPQHF. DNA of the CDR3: TGTGCCAGTACAGGACAGAGAAATCAGCCCCAGCATTTT.

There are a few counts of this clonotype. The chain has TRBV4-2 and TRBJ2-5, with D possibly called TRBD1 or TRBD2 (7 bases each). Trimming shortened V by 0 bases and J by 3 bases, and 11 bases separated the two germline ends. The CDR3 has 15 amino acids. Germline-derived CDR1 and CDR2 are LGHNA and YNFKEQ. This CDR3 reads CASSQESGGEETQYF. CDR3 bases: TGTGCCAGCAGCCAAGAATCAGGGGGGGAAGAGACCCAGTACTTC.

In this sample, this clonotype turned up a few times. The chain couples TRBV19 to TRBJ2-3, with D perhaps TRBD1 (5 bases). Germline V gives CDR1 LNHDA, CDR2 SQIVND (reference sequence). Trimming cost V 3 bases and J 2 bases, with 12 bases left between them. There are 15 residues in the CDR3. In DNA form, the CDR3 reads TGTGCCAGTAGTATCCAGGGCAGTAACACAGATACGCAGTATTTT. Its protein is CASSIQGSNTDTQYF.

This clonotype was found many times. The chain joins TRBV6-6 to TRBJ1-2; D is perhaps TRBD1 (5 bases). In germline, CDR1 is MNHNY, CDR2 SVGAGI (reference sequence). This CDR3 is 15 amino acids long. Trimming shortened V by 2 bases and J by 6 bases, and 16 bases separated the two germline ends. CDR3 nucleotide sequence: TGTGCCAGCAGTTACGAGGTGGGGCTGGGTAATGGCTACACCTTC. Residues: CASSYEVGLGNGYTF.

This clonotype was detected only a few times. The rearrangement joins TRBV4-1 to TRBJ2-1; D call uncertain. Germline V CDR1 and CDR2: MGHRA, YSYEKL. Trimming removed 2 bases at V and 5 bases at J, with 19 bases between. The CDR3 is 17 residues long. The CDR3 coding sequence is TGCGCCAGCAGCCAATGGCCGGGCCTGAGGATGCACAATGAGCAGTTCTTC. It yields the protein CASSQWPGLRMHNEQFF.

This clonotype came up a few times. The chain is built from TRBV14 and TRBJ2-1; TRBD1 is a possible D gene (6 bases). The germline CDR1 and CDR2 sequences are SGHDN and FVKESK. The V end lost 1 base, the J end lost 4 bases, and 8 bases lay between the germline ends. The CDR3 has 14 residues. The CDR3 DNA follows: TGTGCCAGCAGCCAAGGGACAGTTTACAATGAGCAGTTCTTC. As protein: CASSQGTVYNEQFF.

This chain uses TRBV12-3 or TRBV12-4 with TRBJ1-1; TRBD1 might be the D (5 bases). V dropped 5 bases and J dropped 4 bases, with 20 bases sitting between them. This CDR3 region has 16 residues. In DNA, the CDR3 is TGTGCCAGCAGTCTTCTCCTGGGACGGAGGTCCACTGAAGCTTTCTTT. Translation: CASSLLLGRRSTEAFF.

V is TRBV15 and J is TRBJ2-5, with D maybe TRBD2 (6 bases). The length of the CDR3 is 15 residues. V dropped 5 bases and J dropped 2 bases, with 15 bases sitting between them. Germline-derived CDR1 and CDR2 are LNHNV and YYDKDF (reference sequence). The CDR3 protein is CATSPGVGEQETQYF. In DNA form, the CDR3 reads TGTGCCACCAGCCCGGGGGTAGGGGAACAAGAGACCCAGTACTTC.

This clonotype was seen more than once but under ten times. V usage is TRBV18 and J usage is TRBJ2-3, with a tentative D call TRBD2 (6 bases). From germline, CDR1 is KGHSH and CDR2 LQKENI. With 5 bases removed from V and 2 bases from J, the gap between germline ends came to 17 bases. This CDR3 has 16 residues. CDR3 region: CASSRLTGENTDTQYF. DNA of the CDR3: TGTGCCAGCTCAAGGTTGACGGGGGAGAACACAGATACGCAGTATTTT.